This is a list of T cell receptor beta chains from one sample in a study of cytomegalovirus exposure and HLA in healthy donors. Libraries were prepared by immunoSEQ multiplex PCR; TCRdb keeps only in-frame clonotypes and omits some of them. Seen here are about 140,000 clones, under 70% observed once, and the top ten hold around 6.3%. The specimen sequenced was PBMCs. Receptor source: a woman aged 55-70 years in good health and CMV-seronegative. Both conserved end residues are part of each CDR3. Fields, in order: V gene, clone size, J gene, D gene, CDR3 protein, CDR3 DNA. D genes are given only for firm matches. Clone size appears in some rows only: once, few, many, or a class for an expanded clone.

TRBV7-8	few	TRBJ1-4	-	CASSLVSGTANEKLFF	TGTGCCAGCAGCTTAGTCTCCGGGACTGCGAATGAAAAACTGTTTTTT
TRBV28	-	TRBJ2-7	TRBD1	CASRSTGEEQYF	TGTGCCAGCAGGTCTACAGGGGAAGAGCAGTACTTC
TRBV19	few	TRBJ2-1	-	CASSINLYDPYNEQFF	TGTGCCAGTAGTATTAATCTCTACGATCCTTACAATGAGCAGTTCTTC
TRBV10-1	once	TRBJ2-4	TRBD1	CASSESGQGWYF	TGCGCCAGCAGTGAGTCGGGACAGGGGTGGTACTTC
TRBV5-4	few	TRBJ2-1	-	CASSLDGNEQFF	TGTGCCAGCAGCTTGGACGGCAATGAGCAGTTCTTC
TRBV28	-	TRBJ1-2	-	CASSSGQKVSNYGYTF	TGTGCCAGCAGTTCAGGACAGAAAGTCTCTAACTATGGCTACACCTTC
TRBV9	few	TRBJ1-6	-	CASSVRGGNSPLHF	TGTGCCAGCAGCGTTCGAGGTGGAAATTCACCCCTCCACTTT
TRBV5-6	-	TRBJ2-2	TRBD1	CASSLSGGTGELFF	TGTGCCAGCAGCTTGTCAGGGGGCACCGGGGAGCTGTTTTTT
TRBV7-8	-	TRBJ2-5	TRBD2	CASTLGLAGVWETQYF	TGTGCCAGCACCCTCGGACTAGCGGGAGTTTGGGAGACCCAGTACTTC
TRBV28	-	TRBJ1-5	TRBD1	CASSFPGGQPQHF	TGTGCCAGCAGTTTCCCAGGGGGGCAGCCCCAGCATTTT